The subject of this entry is one TCR beta chain. This clonotype was recorded a few times. Its antigen specificity is not known. Base qualities are not recorded, but no much larger clone differs from it by a single base. Explained via the paper, the time point label denotes: blood at routine non-recurrence follow-up after resection. TCR sequencing used whole RNA extracted from tumor and nontumor lung tissue, or from cryopreserved PBMC samples, without cell sorting. Only patients for whom sufficient RNA was available from at least two tumor regions were selected for TCR sequencing. This sample is drawn from a study of spatial heterogeneity in lung cancer (dated by TCRdb to about 2019). Broadly, across the study: The donors were some 72 patients from the lung TRACERx cohort who had early-stage, untreated non-small cell lung cancer. TCR alpha and beta repertoires were quantitatively compared across multiple tumor regions, matched nontumor lung and blood in non-small cell lung cancer. Follow-up PBMC samples were sequenced whenever available, and the median time to follow-up was roughly two years after resection. TCR repertoire features were related to nonsynonymous mutation counts determined by whole-exome sequencing of tumor tissue. In the raw uncorrected reads, each unique combination of TCR and UMI appeared more than ten times on average. Beta-chain transcripts were consistently detected in greater numbers than alpha-chain transcripts, which likely reflects a higher abundance of beta-chain transcripts. At surgery, over 200 tumor regions, approximately 64 matched nontumor lung samples and 56 PBMC samples were TCR-sequenced for both alpha and beta chains.

What the work shows at the level of the full study, not this receptor alone: Additional single-cell paired TCR alpha and beta sequencing was considered necessary to confirm, at a functional level, the hypothesis that regional TCRs recognize regional mutations. Ubiquitous expanded tumor TCRs showed up in blood more often at tumor resection than at routine follow-up. Only approximately 13 patients were included in the comparisons of baseline and follow-up blood repertoires.

Preparation of the library involved 5' RACE. These reads were obtained on a NextSeq 500. The TCR library protocol attached a unique molecular identifier to each TCR cDNA molecule to allow correction of PCR and sequencing errors. The authors' analysis ran thus. Decombinator tools were used for TCR identification, UMI-based error correction and CDR3 extraction. Expanded TCRs were defined as those above a frequency of 2 per 1,000, corresponding to the top 1% of the tumor frequency distribution. Each repertoire was subsampled 100 times to 5,000 TCRs, after which Renyi diversity was computed with the R vegan package. CDR3 similarity networks were built from amino acid triplet string-kernel similarity, connecting CDR3s with pairwise similarity above 0.82. Clones were called with MiXCR by TCRdb after fastp trimmed the public reads at Q25, and only in-frame beta chains were retained. Each entry is one CDR3 protein sequence, shown with its most common DNA and genes. These V and J calls originate from TCRdb's pipeline instead of the authors' own analysis. Within this sample are roughly 70,000 distinct CDR3 sequences, with less than 9.5% of them counted one time only. Jointly, the top ten make up 1.9% of the sample.

At the junction V is shortened by 0 bases and J by 5 bases, with 14 bases in between. The CDR3 runs 15 amino acids, cysteine and phenylalanine included. Only the CDR3 DNA is retained, 45 bases long and in frame from the first base. The germline V gene (reference sequence) provides CDR1 DFQATT and CDR2 SNEGSKA. This clonotype was sampled from a female donor with early-stage non-small cell lung cancer. This material consisted of PBMCs, taken at follow-up. This receptor chain uses TRBV20-1 and TRBJ2-1; a tentative D match to TRBD1 spans 5 bases. The DNA sequence follows: TGCAGTGCTAGAGATAAACAGGCGCACCACAATGAGCAGTTCTTC. Its amino acids are CSARDKQAHHNEQFF.